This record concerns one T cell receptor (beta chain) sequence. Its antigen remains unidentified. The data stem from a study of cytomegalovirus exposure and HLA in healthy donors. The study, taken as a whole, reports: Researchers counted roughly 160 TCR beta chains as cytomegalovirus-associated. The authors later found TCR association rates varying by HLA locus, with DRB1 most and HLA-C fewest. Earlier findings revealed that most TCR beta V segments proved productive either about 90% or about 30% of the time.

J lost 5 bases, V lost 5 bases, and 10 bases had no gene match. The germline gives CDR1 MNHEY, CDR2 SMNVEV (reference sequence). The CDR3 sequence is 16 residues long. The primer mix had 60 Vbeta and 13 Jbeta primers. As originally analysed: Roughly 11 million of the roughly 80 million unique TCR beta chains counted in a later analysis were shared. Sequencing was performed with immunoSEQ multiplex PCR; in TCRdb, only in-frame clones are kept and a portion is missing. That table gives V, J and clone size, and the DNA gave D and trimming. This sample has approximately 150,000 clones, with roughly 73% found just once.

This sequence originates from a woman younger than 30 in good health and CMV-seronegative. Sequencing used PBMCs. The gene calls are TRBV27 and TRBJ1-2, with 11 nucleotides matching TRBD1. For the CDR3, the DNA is TGTGCCAGCAGTCCTAATGTCCGGGACAGGGGGTATGGCTACACCTTC. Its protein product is CASSPNVRDRGYGYTF.